The 32 T cell receptor beta chains in this list originate from one sample, sequenced in a study of shared clonotypes between healthy human individuals. Data came from immunoSEQ multiplex PCR; TCRdb stores just in-frame clones and leaves some out. The table has roughly 2.4 million clones, approximately 94% seen once. The sequencing input was naive CD4+ T cells sorted from blood. Subset reported: CD45RA+ positively selected. The source is a man between 18 and 29 years old in good health.

This sequence joins TRBV4-1 and TRBJ2-5; TRBD1 matches 7 bases. Trimming cost V 1 base and J 9 bases; bases outside gene matches: 11. The CDR3 contains 15 residues. Germline V CDR1 and CDR2: MGHRA, YSYEKL. The CDR3 is CASSQVGTESTAQYF. Here the CDR3 DNA reads TGCGCCAGCAGCCAAGTGGGGACAGAGTCCACGGCCCAGTACTTC.

The chain uses TRBV19 and TRBJ2-1, with D maybe TRBD2 (5 bases). The CDR3 covers 13 residues. Germline V gene lookup returns CDR1 LNHDA and CDR2 SQIVND (reference sequence). The CDR3 reads CAAADGRINEQFF. The CDR3 DNA is TGTGCGGCAGCGGACGGGCGAATCAATGAGCAGTTCTTC.

The chain is built from TRBV7-2 and TRBJ2-7, with 8 bases lining up with TRBD1. This CDR3 contains 17 residues. Germline V gene data show CDR1 as SGHTA and CDR2 as FQGNSA. V lost 2 bases and J lost 5; bases outside the gene matches: 14. CDR3 protein: CASSLRIGRTGPNEQYF. The CDR3 DNA reads as TGTGCCAGCAGCTTAAGGATCGGACGGACAGGGCCCAACGAGCAGTACTTC.

This chain links TRBV5-1 with TRBJ2-6; D might be TRBD1 or TRBD2, each matching 6 bases. Germline V CDR1 and CDR2: SGHRS, YFSETQ. This CDR3 contains 15 residues. Trimming pared 6 bases from V and 1 base from J, leaving 11 bases between. CDR3 amino acids: CASKRGESGANVLTF. As DNA, the CDR3 is TGCGCCAGCAAAAGGGGGGAATCTGGGGCCAACGTCCTGACTTTC.

This chain uses TRBV2 with TRBJ2-1; D is uncertain. V was trimmed by 4 bases and J by 6 bases, leaving 13 bases between them. Germline values: CDR1 SNHLY, CDR2 FYNNEI. The CDR3 runs to 14 residues. For the CDR3, the DNA is TGTGCCAGCAGTGTCCCGCCGATCGGCAATGAGCAGTTCTTC. This translates into CASSVPPIGNEQFF.

This clone was observed a single time. The chain recombines TRBV30 with TRBJ1-4, with a possible D match to TRBD1 (5 bases). Germline V gives CDR1 GTSNPN, CDR2 SVGIG (reference sequence). Trimming stripped 2 bases from V and 8 bases from J, with 18 bases between. This CDR3 is 15 amino acids long. The CDR3 region is CAWSRRDGDMEKLFF. The CDR3 nucleotides read TGTGCCTGGAGTCGTCGGGACGGGGATATGGAAAAACTGTTTTTT.

In regard to this clone: Other nucleotide sequences in the sample specify the same CDR3. J is TRBJ1-3 and V is TRBV19; D unclear. There are 12 residues in the CDR3. V was cut by 4 bases and J by 1 base, with 2 bases left in between. Germline CDR1 reads LNHDA; CDR2 reads SQIVND (reference sequence). The CDR3: CASSTSGNTIYF. DNA for the CDR3: TGTGCCAGTAGTACTTCTGGAAACACCATATATTTT.

CDR3 region: CASSFALETQYF. CDR3 DNA sequence: TGTGCCAGCAGCTTTGCCTTGGAGACCCAGTACTTC. This chain connects TRBV7-6 to TRBJ2-5; D is unclear. The germline gives CDR1 SGHVS, CDR2 FNYEAQ. V was shortened by 3 bases and J by 5 bases, with 7 bases between the two germline ends. The CDR3 runs to 12 residues. Full variable domain (outside the CDR3, taken from reference TRBV7-6 and TRBJ2-5): GAGVSQSPRYKVTKRGQDVALRCDPISGHVSLYWYRQALGQGPEFLTYFNYEAQQDKSGLPNDRFSAERPEGSISTLTIQRTEQRDSAMYRCASSFALETQYFGPGTRLLVL.

The gene calls are TRBV7-9 and TRBJ1-6, with 10 bases aligning to TRBD1. The V gene's germline CDR1 is SEHNR and CDR2 FQNEAQ (reference sequence). CDR3 length: 16 amino acids. V dropped 1 base and J dropped 7; count of bases not matched to a gene: 4. CDR3 bases: TGTGCCAGCAGCTTAGGGACAGGGGGTAGGAATTCACCCCTCCACTTT. Translation gives CASSLGTGGRNSPLHF.

DNA of the CDR3: TGTGCCTGGACTCGGCGAGGATCGATCATTTCCTACGAGCAGTACTTC. Translation gives CAWTRRGSIISYEQYF. The chain carries TRBV30 and TRBJ2-7; D uncertain. The germline CDR1 and CDR2 sequences are GTSNPN and SVGIG (reference sequence). The CDR3 runs to 16 residues. V was cut by 4 bases and J by 1 base, with 20 bases left in between.

The chain has TRBV28 and TRBJ1-5; D possibly corresponds to TRBD1 (6 bases). The CDR3 is 17 residues long. Deletions cut 6 bases from V and 5 bases from J, with 23 bases between. Germline loops: CDR1 MDHEN, CDR2 SYDVKM. The CDR3 here is CASRPRETGGNDQPQHF. CDR3 bases: TGTGCCAGCAGACCCCGTGAGACAGGTGGCAATGATCAGCCCCAGCATTTT.

The chain uses TRBV4-3 and TRBJ2-5; the D is unclear. The V end was cut by 0 bases, the J end by 5 bases, with 13 bases between. The CDR3 loop spans 15 amino acids. The germline CDR1 and CDR2 sequences are LGHNA and YSLEER. CDR3 DNA sequence: TGCGCCAGCAGCCAAGATGGGTTGGTCGGGGAGACCCAGTACTTC. Its protein product is CASSQDGLVGETQYF.

The rearrangement links TRBV7-2 to TRBJ2-7; TRBD1 matches 7 bases. In germline, CDR1 is SGHTA, CDR2 FQGNSA. V was clipped by 5 bases and J by 3 bases; unmatched bases: 7. The CDR3 totals 14 residues. The DNA of the CDR3 is TGTGCCAGCAGCCCTTCGACAGGGCTCTACGAGCAGTACTTC. Protein: CASSPSTGLYEQYF.

The V call is TRBV5-1, the J call TRBJ1-6; D is perhaps TRBD1 (5 bases). Trimming pared 7 bases from V and 8 bases from J, leaving 16 bases between. In germline, CDR1 is SGHRS, CDR2 YFSETQ. The CDR3 has 14 residues. The CDR3 here is CASAPGGAHSPLHF. In nucleotides, the CDR3 is TGCGCCAGCGCCCCGGGGGGTGCTCATTCACCCCTCCACTTT.

Only one count was recorded for this clone. The chain couples TRBV27 to TRBJ2-2; TRBD1 matches at 9 bases. Trimming removed 6 bases from V and 6 bases from J; junction bases left unmatched: 11. The CDR3 is made up of 16 amino acids. Germline CDR1 reads MNHEY; CDR2 reads SMNVEV (reference sequence). The CDR3: CASSHRQGGIAGELFF. The CDR3 DNA reads as TGTGCCAGCAGCCATAGACAGGGGGGAATCGCCGGGGAGCTGTTTTTT.

The V call is TRBV5-1, the J call TRBJ1-1; D may be TRBD1 (5 bases). Between the trimmed V and J ends, which lost 3 bases and 10 bases, there was a span of 22 bases. Germline V CDR1 and CDR2: SGHRS, YFSETQ. This CDR3 has 15 amino acids. CDR3 nucleotides: TGCGCCAGCAGCTCCCTCGGGACGTCGGAAGGCGGAGCTTTCTTT. This encodes CASSSLGTSEGGAFF.

This clone was observed once. The chain joins TRBV19 to TRBJ2-7; tentative D call: TRBD1 (5 bases). The V end lost 0 bases, the J end lost 4 bases, and 7 bases lay between the germline ends. The V gene's germline CDR1 is LNHDA and CDR2 SQIVND (reference sequence). This CDR3 has 13 amino acids. The CDR3 loop is CASSIDKGYEQYF. The CDR3 DNA follows: TGTGCCAGTAGTATAGATAAGGGGTACGAGCAGTACTTC.

As to this clone: The sample carries other DNA sequences with the same CDR3. The rearrangement joins TRBV20-1 to TRBJ2-5; no firm D call. The CDR3 totals 11 residues. CDR1 is DFQATT, CDR2 SNEGSKA, per germline (reference sequence). V dropped 4 bases and J dropped 3 bases, with 6 bases sitting between them. The CDR3 loop reads CSATGEETQYF. In nucleotides, the CDR3 is TGCAGTGCTACCGGAGAAGAGACCCAGTACTTC.

CDR3 nucleotides: TGTGCCATCACCGGGACTAGCGGGGTTGCCGGGGAGCTGTTTTTT. Protein: CAITGTSGVAGELFF. The chain links TRBV10-3 to TRBJ2-2, with TRBD2 matching 13 bases. J gave up 6 bases and V 7 bases, and 5 bases lay outside the gene matches. Per germline, CDR1 ENHRY and CDR2 SYGVKD. There are 15 residues in the CDR3.

The chain uses TRBV4-2 and TRBJ2-2, with a tentative D call TRBD2 (6 bases). V was cut by 0 bases and J by 5 bases, with 10 bases left in between. CDR3 length: 15 residues. Germline loops: CDR1 LGHNA, CDR2 YNFKEQ. In DNA, the CDR3 is TGTGCCAGCAGCCAAGAAGTAGGAGGGACCGGGGAGCTGTTTTTT. Translation gives CASSQEVGGTGELFF.

Note on this clone: The same CDR3 arises from other DNA sequences in this sample as well. The chain joins TRBV4-3 to TRBJ2-7; TRBD2 agrees at 11 bases. The germline gives CDR1 LGHNA, CDR2 YSLEER. The CDR3 runs to 15 residues. The V and J ends lost 4 bases and 0 bases, in that order; junction bases with no gene match: 2. CDR3 loop: CASSRTSGSSYEQYF. The CDR3 region has the DNA TGCGCCAGCAGCCGAACTAGCGGGAGCTCCTACGAGCAGTACTTC.

The chain carries TRBV18 and TRBJ2-1; possibly TRBD2 for D (6 bases). V was pared by 4 bases and J by 4 bases, with 14 bases between. Germline V gives CDR1 KGHSH, CDR2 LQKENI. The CDR3 has 15 residues. CDR3 protein: CASSLNGGEYNEQFF. The DNA of the CDR3 is TGTGCCAGCTCACTTAATGGCGGGGAATACAATGAGCAGTTCTTC.

The chain recombines TRBV5-5 with TRBJ2-3, with no clear D. Trimming removed 1 base from V and 2 bases from J, with 14 bases in between. In germline, CDR1 is SGHKS, CDR2 YYEKEE (reference sequence). This CDR3 has 16 amino acids. The CDR3 nucleotides are TGTGCCAGCAGCTTGTTTCAGGCGACCTTCACAGATACGCAGTATTTT. The encoded protein is CASSLFQATFTDTQYF.

The chain uses TRBV11-2 and TRBJ2-5, with 15 bases identical to TRBD2. The CDR3 is 15 amino acids. CDR1 is SGHAT, CDR2 FQNNGV, per germline. J was trimmed by 6 bases and V by 5 bases; bases with no gene match: 4. The CDR3 spells CASSPGLAGGQTQYF. DNA of the CDR3: TGTGCCAGCAGCCCGGGACTAGCGGGAGGACAGACCCAGTACTTC.

This chain connects TRBV30 to TRBJ1-6; a possible D gene is TRBD1 (6 bases). The CDR3 contains 15 residues. Trimming cost V 2 bases and J 6 bases, with 14 bases left between them. Germline-derived CDR1 and CDR2 are GTSNPN and SVGIG (reference sequence). The CDR3 DNA is TGTGCCTGGAGTAGGGGGACGCTTAGTAATTCACCCCTCCACTTT. Amino acid sequence: CAWSRGTLSNSPLHF.

A note on this clone: Other DNA variants within this sample encode the same CDR3. The gene calls are TRBV7-9 and TRBJ1-1; no clear D. Germline V gene lookup returns CDR1 SEHNR and CDR2 FQNEAQ (reference sequence). The CDR3 extends over 13 amino acids. V was clipped by 1 base and J by 1 base, with 4 bases between them. In DNA form, the CDR3 reads TGTGCCAGCAGCTTAGACGAGAACACTGAAGCTTTCTTT. Its translation is CASSLDENTEAFF. Supplemented by reference TRBV7-9 and TRBJ1-1, the full variable domain reads DTGVSQNPRHKITKRGQNVTFRCDPISEHNRLYWYRQTLGQGPEFLTYFQNEAQLEKSRLLSDRFSAERPKGSFSTLEIQRTEQGDSAMYLCASSLDENTEAFFGQGTRLTVV.

The chain is built from TRBV30 and TRBJ1-3, with TRBD1 matching over 7 bases. CDR1 and CDR2 from the germline V gene are GTSNPN and SVGIG (reference sequence). The CDR3 totals 14 residues. The V and J ends lost 6 bases and 1 base, in that order; junction bases with no gene match: 6. CDR3 region: CACSGGRSGNTIYF. The DNA of the CDR3 is TGTGCCTGCTCAGGGGGGCGGTCTGGAAACACCATATATTTT.

V gene TRBV10-2 combines with J gene TRBJ2-2; D perhaps matches TRBD1 (7 bases). Germline CDR1 WSHSY, CDR2 SAAADI. The CDR3 loop spans 13 amino acids. V was pared by 6 bases and J by 6 bases, with 11 bases between. CDR3 DNA: TGCGCCAGCAGGCAGGGGGGCGCCGGGGAGCTGTTTTTT. It translates to CASRQGGAGELFF.

The rearrangement links TRBV13 to TRBJ2-7; 10 positions match TRBD1. The CDR3 is 15 amino acids. Germline CDR1 PRHDT, CDR2 FYEKMQ (reference sequence). V trimming: 4 bases; J trimming: 9 bases; junction bases outside the gene matches: 12. The CDR3, as DNA: TGTGCCAGCAGCTACCGGGACAGGGGCAATTTAGGGCAGTACTTC. Translating gives CASSYRDRGNLGQYF.

Concerning this clone itself: The same CDR3 can be traced to other DNA sequences in this sample. The V gene is TRBV5-1, the J gene TRBJ2-5; 8 bases agree with TRBD1. This CDR3 is 16 amino acids long. Germline CDR1 SGHRS, CDR2 YFSETQ. With 0 bases clipped from V and 4 bases from J, the junction kept 8 bases outside the gene matches. This CDR3 reads CASSLAGAGGLETQYF. DNA for the CDR3: TGCGCCAGCAGCTTGGCCGGTGCAGGGGGCCTAGAGACCCAGTACTTC.

The count of this clone is one. The V gene is TRBV6-5, the J gene TRBJ2-7, with 7 positions matching TRBD1. After removal of 2 bases from V and 4 bases from J, the junction contained 8 bases not matched to a gene. The CDR3 runs 15 residues. Germline V lookup: CDR1 MNHEY, CDR2 SVGAGI. The CDR3 sequence is CASSYRAGGEYEQYF. The CDR3 DNA reads TGTGCCAGCAGTTACAGGGCAGGGGGAGAGTACGAGCAGTACTTC.

This chain joins TRBV5-1 and TRBJ2-2; D not resolved. Deletions cut 8 bases from V and 6 bases from J, with 17 bases between. CDR1 and CDR2 (germline): SGHRS, YFSETQ. The CDR3 spans 14 residues. CDR3: CASSGLRGPGELFF. The CDR3 DNA is TGCGCCAGTAGTGGGCTACGCGGCCCCGGGGAGCTGTTTTTT.